Presented here are 3 T cell receptor beta chains from one specimen sequenced in a study of identical twins. TCRdb itself ran the 5' RACE reads through MiXCR, one entry per CDR3 protein. The sample carries 1.5 million to 2 million distinct CDR3 sequences, 25% to 35% recorded once. The sequencing input was cord blood. These receptors originate from a newborn girl in good health.

This clonotype has ten or more counts. This sequence joins TRBV4-2 and TRBJ1-5, with no clear D. CDR3 length equals 13 residues. Germline V CDR1 and CDR2: LGHNA, YNFKEQ. Between the trimmed V and J ends, which lost 3 bases and 7 bases, there was a span of 10 bases. The CDR3 DNA follows: TGTGCCAGCAGCCAGGCATTGGAACAGCCCCAGCATTTT. Amino acid sequence: CASSQALEQPQHF.

J is TRBJ2-3 and V is TRBV2; 9 bases line up with TRBD2. Germline trimming cut 4 bases from V and 3 bases from J; bases unmatched to any gene: 5. CDR3 length: 15 amino acids. Germline CDR1 reads SNHLY; CDR2 reads FYNNEI. The CDR3 reads CASSGSGLATDTQYF. In DNA, the CDR3 is TGTGCCAGCAGTGGATCGGGACTAGCAACAGATACGCAGTATTTT. Full variable domain (rest looked up from reference TRBV2 and TRBJ2-3): EPEVTQTPSHQVTQMGQEVILRCVPISNHLYFYWYRQILGQKVEFLVSFYNNEISEKSEIFDDQFSVERPDGSNFTLKIRSTKLEDSAMYFCASSGSGLATDTQYFGPGTRLTVL.

This clonotype came up a few times. The chain combines TRBV6-1 with TRBJ2-7, with D perhaps TRBD1 (6 bases). Trimming stripped 7 bases from V and 3 bases from J, with 10 bases between. The CDR3 is made up of 12 amino acids. Germline CDR1 and CDR2: MNHNS and SASEGT. For the CDR3, the DNA is TGTGCCAGCAAAACCAGGGGCTACGAGCAGTACTTC. The encoded protein is CASKTRGYEQYF.